This T cell receptor (beta chain) appears in the sequencing data of a study of blood T cells in healthy people across ages. The V and J ends lost 8 bases and 2 bases respectively, with 10 bases between them. The CDR3 loop spans 13 amino acids. This clonotype was seen a handful of times. A sample-barcoded 5' primer and a J-beta primer mix were used in a second PCR of roughly 7 to 11 cycles. TCRdb re-called the 5' RACE reads with MiXCR, one entry per CDR3 protein. The sample gives about 320,000 distinct CDR3 sequences, 25% to 30% of which show up once; over 25% is in the top ten. The receptor was derived from a woman between 70 and 85 years old in good health. Material for sequencing was blood. V gene TRBV12-3 or TRBV12-4 combines with J gene TRBJ2-1; no reliable D call. In nucleotides, the CDR3 is TGTGCCAGCGCTGGTAGCACCTACAATGAGCAGTTCTTC. This translates into CASAGSTYNEQFF.